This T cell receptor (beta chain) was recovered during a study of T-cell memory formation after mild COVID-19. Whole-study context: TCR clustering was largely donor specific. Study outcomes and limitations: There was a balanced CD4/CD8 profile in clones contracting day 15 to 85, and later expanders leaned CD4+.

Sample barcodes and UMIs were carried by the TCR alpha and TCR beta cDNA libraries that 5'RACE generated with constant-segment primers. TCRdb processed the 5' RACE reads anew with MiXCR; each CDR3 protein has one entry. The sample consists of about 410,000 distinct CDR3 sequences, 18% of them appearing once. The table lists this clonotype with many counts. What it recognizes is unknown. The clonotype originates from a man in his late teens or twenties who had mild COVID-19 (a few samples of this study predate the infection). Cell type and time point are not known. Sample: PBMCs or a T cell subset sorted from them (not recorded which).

The CDR3 protein is CAISEAGGRYGEQFF. Written as DNA, the CDR3 is TGTGCCATCAGTGAGGCGGGGGGGCGCTACGGGGAGCAGTTCTTC. This chain joins TRBV10-3 and TRBJ2-1; 9 positions match TRBD2. Germline CDR1 and CDR2: ENHRY and SYGVKD. Trimming removed 2 bases from V and 10 bases from J; junction bases left unmatched: 9. The CDR3 loop spans 15 amino acids.